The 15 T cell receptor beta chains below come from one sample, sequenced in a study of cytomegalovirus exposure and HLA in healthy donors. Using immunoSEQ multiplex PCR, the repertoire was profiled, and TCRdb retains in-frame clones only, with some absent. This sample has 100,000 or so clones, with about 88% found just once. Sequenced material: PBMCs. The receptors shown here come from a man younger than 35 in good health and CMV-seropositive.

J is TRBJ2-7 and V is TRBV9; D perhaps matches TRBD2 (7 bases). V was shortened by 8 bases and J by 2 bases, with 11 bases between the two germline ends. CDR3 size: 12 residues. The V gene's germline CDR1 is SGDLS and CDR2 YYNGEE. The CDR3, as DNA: TGTGCCAGGGGGGGGGCTACCTACGAGCAGTACTTC. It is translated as CARGGATYEQYF.

The DNA for the CDR3 is TGTGCCAGTAGAGGGAGCGGACAGGGCTACGGCTACACCTTC. This translates into CASRGSGQGYGYTF. The chain couples TRBV19 to TRBJ1-2; 8 bases align to TRBD1. With 6 bases clipped from V and 8 bases from J, the junction kept 11 bases outside the gene matches. Germline CDR1 is LNHDA and CDR2 is SQIVND (reference sequence). The CDR3 has 14 residues.

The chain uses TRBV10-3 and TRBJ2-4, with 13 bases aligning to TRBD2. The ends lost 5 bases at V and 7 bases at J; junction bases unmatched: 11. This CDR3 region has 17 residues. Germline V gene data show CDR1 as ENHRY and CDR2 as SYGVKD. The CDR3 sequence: CAISSELAGGTSNIQYF. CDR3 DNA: TGTGCCATCAGTAGTGAACTAGCGGGGGGGACATCGAACATTCAGTACTTC.

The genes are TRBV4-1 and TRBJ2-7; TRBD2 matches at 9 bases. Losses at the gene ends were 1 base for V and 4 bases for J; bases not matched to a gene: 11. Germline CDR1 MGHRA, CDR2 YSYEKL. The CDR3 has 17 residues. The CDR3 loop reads CASSQGAGGPGKYEQYF. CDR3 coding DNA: TGCGCCAGCAGCCAAGGGGCGGGAGGGCCGGGTAAATACGAGCAGTACTTC.

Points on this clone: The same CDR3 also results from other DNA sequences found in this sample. In DNA form, the CDR3 reads TGCGCCAGCAGCCAAGATAGCTACAATGAGCAGTTCTTC. Translated, it gives CASSQDSYNEQFF. The genes are TRBV4-1 and TRBJ2-1; D not resolved. The ends were cut back, 0 bases at V and 3 bases at J, with 3 bases in the middle. This CDR3 contains 13 residues. Germline CDR1 MGHRA, CDR2 YSYEKL.

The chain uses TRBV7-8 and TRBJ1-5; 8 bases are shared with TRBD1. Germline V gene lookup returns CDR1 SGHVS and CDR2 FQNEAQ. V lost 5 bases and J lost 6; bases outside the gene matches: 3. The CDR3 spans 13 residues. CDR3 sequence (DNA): TGTGCCAGCAGCCAAGGACAGGGTCAGCCCCAGCATTTT. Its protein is CASSQGQGQPQHF.

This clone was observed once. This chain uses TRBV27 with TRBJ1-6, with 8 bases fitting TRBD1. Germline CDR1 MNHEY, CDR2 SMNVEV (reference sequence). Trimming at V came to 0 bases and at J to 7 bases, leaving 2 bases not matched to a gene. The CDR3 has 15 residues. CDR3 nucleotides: TGTGCCAGCAGTTTATCTGGACAGGGAAATTCACCCCTCCACTTT. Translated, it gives CASSLSGQGNSPLHF.

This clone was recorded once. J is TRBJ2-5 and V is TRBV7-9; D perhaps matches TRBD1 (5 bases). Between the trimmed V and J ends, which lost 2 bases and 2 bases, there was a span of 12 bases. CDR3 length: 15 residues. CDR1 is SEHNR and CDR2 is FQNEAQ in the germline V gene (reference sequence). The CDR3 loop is CASSLKADRQETQYF. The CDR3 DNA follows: TGTGCCAGCAGCTTAAAAGCAGACAGACAAGAGACCCAGTACTTC. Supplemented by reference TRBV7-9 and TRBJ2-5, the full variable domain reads DTGVSQNPRHKITKRGQNVTFRCDPISEHNRLYWYRQTLGQGPEFLTYFQNEAQLEKSRLLSDRFSAERPKGSFSTLEIQRTEQGDSAMYLCASSLKADRQETQYFGPGTRLLVL.

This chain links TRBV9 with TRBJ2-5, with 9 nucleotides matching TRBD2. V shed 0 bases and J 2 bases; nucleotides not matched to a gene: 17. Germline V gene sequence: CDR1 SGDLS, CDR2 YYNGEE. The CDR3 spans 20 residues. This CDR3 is CASSVAQEHGTSLDQETQYF. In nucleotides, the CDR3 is TGTGCCAGCAGCGTAGCCCAAGAACACGGGACTAGCCTGGATCAAGAGACCCAGTACTTC.

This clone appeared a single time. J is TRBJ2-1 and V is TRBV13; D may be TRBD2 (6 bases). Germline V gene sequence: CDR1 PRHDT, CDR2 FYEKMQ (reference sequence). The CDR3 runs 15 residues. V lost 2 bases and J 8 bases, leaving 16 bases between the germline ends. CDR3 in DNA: TGTGCCAGCAGCTTAATCGGGAGTGGTCGGGATGAGCAGTTCTTC. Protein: CASSLIGSGRDEQFF.

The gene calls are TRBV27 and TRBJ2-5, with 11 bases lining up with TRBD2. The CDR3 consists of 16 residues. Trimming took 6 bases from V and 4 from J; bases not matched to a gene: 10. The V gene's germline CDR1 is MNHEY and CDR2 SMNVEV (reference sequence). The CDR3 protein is CASSYGTSGSVETQYF. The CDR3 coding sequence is TGTGCCAGCAGCTACGGGACTAGCGGAAGTGTAGAGACCCAGTACTTC.

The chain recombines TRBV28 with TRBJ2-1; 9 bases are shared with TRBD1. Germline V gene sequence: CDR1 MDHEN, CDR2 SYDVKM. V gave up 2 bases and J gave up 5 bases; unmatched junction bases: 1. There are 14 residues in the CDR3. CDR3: CASSLGDRDNEQFF. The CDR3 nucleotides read TGTGCCAGCAGTTTAGGGGACAGGGACAATGAGCAGTTCTTC.

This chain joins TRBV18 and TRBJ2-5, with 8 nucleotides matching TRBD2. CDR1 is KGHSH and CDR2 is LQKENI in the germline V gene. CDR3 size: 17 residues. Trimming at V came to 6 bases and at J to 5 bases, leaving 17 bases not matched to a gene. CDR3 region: CASSQTAGLGIAETQYF. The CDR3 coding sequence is TGTGCCAGCTCTCAAACCGCGGGACTAGGGATAGCGGAGACCCAGTACTTC.

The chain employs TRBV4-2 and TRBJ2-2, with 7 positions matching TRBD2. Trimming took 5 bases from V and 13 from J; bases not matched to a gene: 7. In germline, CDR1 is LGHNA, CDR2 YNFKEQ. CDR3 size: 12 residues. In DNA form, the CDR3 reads TGTGCCAGCAGCTTGGGCGGGGGAGTGCTGTTTTTT. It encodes CASSLGGGVLFF.

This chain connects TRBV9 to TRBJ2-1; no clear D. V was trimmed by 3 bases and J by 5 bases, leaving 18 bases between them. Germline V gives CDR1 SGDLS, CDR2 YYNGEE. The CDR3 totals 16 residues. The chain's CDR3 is CASSDPSGRNDNEQFF. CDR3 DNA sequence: TGTGCCAGCAGCGACCCCTCGGGTAGAAACGACAATGAGCAGTTCTTC.